This TCR beta chain stems from a study of identical twins. This CDR3 region has 15 residues. Trimming cost V 0 bases and J 11 bases, with 14 bases left between them. Per the germline V gene, CDR1 is ENHRY and CDR2 is SYGVKD. This clonotype was counted at least ten times. TCRdb fed the 5' RACE reads into MiXCR, producing one record per CDR3 protein. The top ten clones hold roughly 3% of a sample with a few hundred thousand distinct CDR3 sequences, approximately 8.6% of them seen once. These sequences were also reported in another study, on yellow fever vaccine responses in identical twins.

Sequencing was done on a sample of CD8+ T cells sorted from blood. The receptor was isolated from a woman aged 18-29 years in good health. The chain uses TRBV10-3 and TRBJ1-6; TRBD1 might be the D (5 bases). This CDR3 is CAISESSDPTAPLHF. CDR3 DNA: TGTGCCATCAGTGAGTCGAGTGACCCGACAGCACCCCTCCACTTT.